This T cell receptor (beta chain) was identified during a study of OX40 agonist ivuxolimab in advanced cancers. Overall study results and limits: No determination was made of the antigen specificity of the expanded peripheral T cells.

Details on this clone: The antigen remains unidentified.

V shed 0 bases and J shed 5 bases, with 11 bases lying between them. CDR1 and CDR2 from the germline V gene are MNHEY and SVGAGI. This CDR3 has 14 amino acids. The table came from immunoSEQ multiplex PCR; TCRdb's copy has only in-frame clones and leaves some out. This table holds around 64,000 clones, almost 85% found once. The source material was CD4+ or CD8+ T cells sorted from blood, sampled in a trial of the OX40 agonist ivuxolimab. This clonotype originated in an adult with an advanced solid tumor such as melanoma, head and neck, liver or kidney cancer. This rearrangement joins TRBV6-5 to TRBJ2-7; the D gene is possibly TRBD1 (6 bases). The CDR3 protein is CASSYSQGTDEQYF. Written as DNA, the CDR3 is TGTGCCAGCAGTTACTCCCAGGGGACCGACGAGCAGTACTTC.